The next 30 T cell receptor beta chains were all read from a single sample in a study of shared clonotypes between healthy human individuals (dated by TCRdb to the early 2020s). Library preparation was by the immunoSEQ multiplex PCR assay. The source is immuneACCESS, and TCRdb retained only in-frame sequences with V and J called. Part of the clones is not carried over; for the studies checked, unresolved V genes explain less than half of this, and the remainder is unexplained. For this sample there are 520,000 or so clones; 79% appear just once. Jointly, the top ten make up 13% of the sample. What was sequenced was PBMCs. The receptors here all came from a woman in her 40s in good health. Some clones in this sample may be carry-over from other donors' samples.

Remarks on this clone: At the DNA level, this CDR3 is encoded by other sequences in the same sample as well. Here the CDR3 reads CASSLVSGNNEQFF. Here the CDR3 DNA reads TGTGCCAGCAGCTTGGTATCGGGAAACAATGAGCAGTTCTTC. The chain links TRBV5-4 to TRBJ2-1, with D tentatively TRBD2 (5 bases). The CDR3 runs to 14 residues. With 0 bases removed from V and 5 bases from J, the gap between germline ends came to 9 bases. Germline V gives CDR1 SGHNT, CDR2 YYREEE (reference sequence).

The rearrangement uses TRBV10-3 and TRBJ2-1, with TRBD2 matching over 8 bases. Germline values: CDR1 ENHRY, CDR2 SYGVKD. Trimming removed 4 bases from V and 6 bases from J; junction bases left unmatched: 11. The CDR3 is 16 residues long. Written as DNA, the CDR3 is TGTGCCATCAGTGGGGCAAGACTAGCGAGTCTCAATGAGCAGTTCTTC. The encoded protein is CAISGARLASLNEQFF.

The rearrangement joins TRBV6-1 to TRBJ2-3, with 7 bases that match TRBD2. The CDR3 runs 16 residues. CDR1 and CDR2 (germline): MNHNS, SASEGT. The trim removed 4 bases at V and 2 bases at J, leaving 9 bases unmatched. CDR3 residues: CASSGGTSAPTDTQYF. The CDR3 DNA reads TGTGCCAGCAGTGGAGGTACTAGCGCGCCCACAGATACGCAGTATTTT.

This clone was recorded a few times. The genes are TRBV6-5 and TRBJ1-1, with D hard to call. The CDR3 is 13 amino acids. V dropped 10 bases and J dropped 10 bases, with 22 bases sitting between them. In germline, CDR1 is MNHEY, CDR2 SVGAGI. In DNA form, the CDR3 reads TGTGCCACCACCGGATCCTCCGATCGAGTAGCTTTCTTT. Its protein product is CATTGSSDRVAFF.

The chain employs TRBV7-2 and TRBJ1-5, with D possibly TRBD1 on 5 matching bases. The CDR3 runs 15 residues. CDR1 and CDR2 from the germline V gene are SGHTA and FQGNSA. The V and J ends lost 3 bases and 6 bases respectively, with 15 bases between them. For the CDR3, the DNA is TGTGCCAGCAGCTTGGAGGGGCGGTCCGGTCAGCCCCAGCATTTT. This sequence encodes CASSLEGRSGQPQHF.

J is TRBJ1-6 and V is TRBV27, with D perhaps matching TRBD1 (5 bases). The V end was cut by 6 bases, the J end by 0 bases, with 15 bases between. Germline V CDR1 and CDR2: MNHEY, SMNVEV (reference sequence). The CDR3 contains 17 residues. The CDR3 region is CASRPFKGYSYNSPLHF. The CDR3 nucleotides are TGTGCCAGCAGACCCTTCAAGGGGTACTCCTATAATTCACCCCTCCACTTT.

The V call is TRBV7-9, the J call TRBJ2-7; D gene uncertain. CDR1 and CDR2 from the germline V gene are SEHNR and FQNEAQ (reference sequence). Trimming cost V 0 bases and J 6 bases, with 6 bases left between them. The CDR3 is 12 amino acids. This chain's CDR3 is CASSLASPEQYF. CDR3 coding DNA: TGTGCCAGCAGCTTAGCGTCCCCCGAGCAGTACTTC. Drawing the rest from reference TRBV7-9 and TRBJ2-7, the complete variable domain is DTGVSQNPRHKITKRGQNVTFRCDPISEHNRLYWYRQTLGQGPEFLTYFQNEAQLEKSRLLSDRFSAERPKGSFSTLEIQRTEQGDSAMYLCASSLASPEQYFGPGTRLTVT.

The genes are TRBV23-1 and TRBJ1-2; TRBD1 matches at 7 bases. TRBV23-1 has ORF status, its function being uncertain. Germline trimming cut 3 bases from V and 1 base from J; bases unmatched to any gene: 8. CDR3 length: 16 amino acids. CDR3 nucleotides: TGCGCCAGCAGTCAGCGACAGGGTGTAGGTAACTATGGCTACACCTTC. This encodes CASSQRQGVGNYGYTF.

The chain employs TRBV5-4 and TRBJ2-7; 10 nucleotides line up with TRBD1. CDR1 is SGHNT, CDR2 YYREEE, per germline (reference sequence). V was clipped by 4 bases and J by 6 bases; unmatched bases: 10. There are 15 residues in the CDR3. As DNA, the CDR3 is TGTGCCAGCAGCCGGGACAGGGGTGCACTTCCCGAGCAGTACTTC. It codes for CASSRDRGALPEQYF.

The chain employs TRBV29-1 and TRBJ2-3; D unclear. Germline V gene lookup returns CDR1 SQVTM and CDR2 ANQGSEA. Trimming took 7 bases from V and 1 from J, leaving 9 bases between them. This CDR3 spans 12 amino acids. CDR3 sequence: CSAALGTDTQYF. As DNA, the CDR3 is TGCAGCGCTGCCCTAGGCACAGATACGCAGTATTTT.

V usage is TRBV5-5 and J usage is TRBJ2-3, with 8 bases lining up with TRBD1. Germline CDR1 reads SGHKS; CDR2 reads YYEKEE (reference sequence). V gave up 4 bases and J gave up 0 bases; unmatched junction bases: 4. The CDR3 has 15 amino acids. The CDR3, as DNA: TGTGCCAGCAGCCCCGGACAGGGCAGCACAGATACGCAGTATTTT. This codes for CASSPGQGSTDTQYF.

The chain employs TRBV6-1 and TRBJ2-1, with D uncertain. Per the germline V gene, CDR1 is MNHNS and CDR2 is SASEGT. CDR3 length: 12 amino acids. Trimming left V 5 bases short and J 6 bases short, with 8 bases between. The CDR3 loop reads CASSRLTNEQFF. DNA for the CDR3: TGTGCCAGCAGTCGGCTTACCAATGAGCAGTTCTTC.

The CDR3 region is CASSLRGLPEAFF. The CDR3 nucleotides are TGTGCCAGCAGTCTTAGGGGCTTACCTGAAGCTTTCTTT. The V call is TRBV27, the J call TRBJ1-1; D perhaps matches TRBD1 (5 bases). Per germline, CDR1 MNHEY and CDR2 SMNVEV (reference sequence). The germline V and J ends were trimmed by 5 bases and 6 bases, with 13 bases remaining between them. The CDR3 totals 13 residues.

For the CDR3, the DNA is TGTGCCAGCAGTGAGGTACAGGGGCAACCCCCTAACTATGGCTACACCTTC. This encodes CASSEVQGQPPNYGYTF. The gene calls are TRBV6-1 and TRBJ1-2, with 7 bases identical to TRBD1. V was pared by 3 bases and J by 0 bases, with 10 bases of the junction left unmatched. The CDR3 runs 17 residues. The germline gives CDR1 MNHNS, CDR2 SASEGT.

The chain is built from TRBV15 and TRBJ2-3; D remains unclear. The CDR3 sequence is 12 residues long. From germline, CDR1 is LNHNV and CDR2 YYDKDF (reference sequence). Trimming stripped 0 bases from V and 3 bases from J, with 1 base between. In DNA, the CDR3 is TGTGCCACCAGCAGAGAAACAGATACGCAGTATTTT. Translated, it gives CATSRETDTQYF.

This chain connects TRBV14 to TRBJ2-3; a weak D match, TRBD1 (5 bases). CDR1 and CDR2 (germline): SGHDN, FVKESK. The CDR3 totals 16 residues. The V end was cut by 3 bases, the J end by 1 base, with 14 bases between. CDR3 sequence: CASSHARGAGTDTQYF. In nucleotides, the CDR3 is TGTGCCAGCAGCCATGCCCGTGGGGCTGGCACAGATACGCAGTATTTT.

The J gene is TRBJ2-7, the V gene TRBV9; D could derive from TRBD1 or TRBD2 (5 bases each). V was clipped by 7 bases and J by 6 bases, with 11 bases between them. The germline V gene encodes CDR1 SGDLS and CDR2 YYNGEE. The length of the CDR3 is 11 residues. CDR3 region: CASGTVGEQYF. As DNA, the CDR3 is TGTGCCAGCGGGACGGTGGGCGAGCAGTACTTC.

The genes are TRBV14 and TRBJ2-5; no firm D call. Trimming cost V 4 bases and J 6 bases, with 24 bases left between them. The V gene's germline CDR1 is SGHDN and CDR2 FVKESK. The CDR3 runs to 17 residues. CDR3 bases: TGTGCCAGCAGCCTTGGAGAAAATACCATGTCGCAACAGACCCAGTACTTC. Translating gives CASSLGENTMSQQTQYF.

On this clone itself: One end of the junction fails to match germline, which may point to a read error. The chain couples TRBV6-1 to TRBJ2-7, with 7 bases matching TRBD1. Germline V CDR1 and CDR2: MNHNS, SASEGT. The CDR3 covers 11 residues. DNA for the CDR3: TGTGCCAGCAGTGAACGGGGACAGCTAACCTTC. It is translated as CASSERGQLTF.

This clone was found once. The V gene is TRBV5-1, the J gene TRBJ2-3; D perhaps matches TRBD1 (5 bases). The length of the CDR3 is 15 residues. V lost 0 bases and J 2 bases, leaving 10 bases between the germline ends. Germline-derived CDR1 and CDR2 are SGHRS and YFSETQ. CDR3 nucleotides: TGCGCCAGCAGCTTGGCTGGGGCTAACACAGATACGCAGTATTTT. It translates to CASSLAGANTDTQYF.

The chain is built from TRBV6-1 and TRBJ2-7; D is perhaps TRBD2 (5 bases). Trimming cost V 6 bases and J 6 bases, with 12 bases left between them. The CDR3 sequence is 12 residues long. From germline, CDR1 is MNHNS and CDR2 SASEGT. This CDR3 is CASRGVQIEQYF. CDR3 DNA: TGTGCCAGCAGGGGAGTTCAGATCGAGCAGTACTTC.

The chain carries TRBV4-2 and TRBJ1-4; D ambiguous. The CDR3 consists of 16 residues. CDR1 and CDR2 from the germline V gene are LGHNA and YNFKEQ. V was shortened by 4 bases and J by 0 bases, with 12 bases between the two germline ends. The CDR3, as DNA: TGTGCCAGCAGCCCCTCGGATACAGCAACTAATGAAAAACTGTTTTTT. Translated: CASSPSDTATNEKLFF.

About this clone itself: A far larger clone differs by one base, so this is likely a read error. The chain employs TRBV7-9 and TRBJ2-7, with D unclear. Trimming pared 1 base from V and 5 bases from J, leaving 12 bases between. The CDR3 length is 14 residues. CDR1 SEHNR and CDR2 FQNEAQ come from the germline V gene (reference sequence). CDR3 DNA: TGTGCCAGCAGCTTAGGCGGACGGGCGGACGAGCAGTACTTC. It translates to CASSLGGRADEQYF.

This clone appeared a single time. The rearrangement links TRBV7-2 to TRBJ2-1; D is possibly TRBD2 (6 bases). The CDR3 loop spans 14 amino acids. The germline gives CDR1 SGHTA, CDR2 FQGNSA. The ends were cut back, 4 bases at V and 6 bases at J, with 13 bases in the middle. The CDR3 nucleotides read TGTGCCAGCAGCTCACGACTAGGACCCAATGAGCAGTTCTTC. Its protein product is CASSSRLGPNEQFF. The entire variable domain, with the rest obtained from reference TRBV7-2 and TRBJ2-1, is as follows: GAGVSQSPSNKVTEKGKDVELRCDPISGHTALYWYRQSLGQGLEFLIYFQGNSAPDKSGLPSDRFSAERTGGSVSTLTIQRTQQEDSAVYLCASSSRLGPNEQFFGPGTRLTVL.

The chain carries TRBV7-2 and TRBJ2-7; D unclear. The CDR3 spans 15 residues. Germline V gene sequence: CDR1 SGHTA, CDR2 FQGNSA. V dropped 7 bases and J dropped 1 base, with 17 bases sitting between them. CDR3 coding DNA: TGTGCCAGCACCTCACATCCTAGTATGTCCTACGAGCAGTACTTC. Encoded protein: CASTSHPSMSYEQYF.

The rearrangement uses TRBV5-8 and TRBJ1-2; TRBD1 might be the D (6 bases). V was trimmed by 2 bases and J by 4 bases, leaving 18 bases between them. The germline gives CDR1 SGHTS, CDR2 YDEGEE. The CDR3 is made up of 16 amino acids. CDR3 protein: CASSFYSGGLGYGYTF. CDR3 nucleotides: TGTGCCAGCAGCTTTTACTCCGGGGGGCTGGGCTATGGCTACACCTTC.

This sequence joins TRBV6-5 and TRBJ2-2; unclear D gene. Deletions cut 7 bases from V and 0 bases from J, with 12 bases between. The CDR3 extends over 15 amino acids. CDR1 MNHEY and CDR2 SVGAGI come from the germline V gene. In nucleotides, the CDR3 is TGTGCCAGCAAGGCCGGTCTGGCGAACACCGGGGAGCTGTTTTTT. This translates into CASKAGLANTGELFF.

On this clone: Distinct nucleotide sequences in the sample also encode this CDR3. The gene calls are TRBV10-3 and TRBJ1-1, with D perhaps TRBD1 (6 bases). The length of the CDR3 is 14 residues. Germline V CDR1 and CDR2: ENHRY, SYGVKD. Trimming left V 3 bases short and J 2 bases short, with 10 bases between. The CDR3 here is CAISDSRGNTEAFF. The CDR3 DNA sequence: TGTGCCATCAGTGACTCCAGGGGAAACACTGAAGCTTTCTTT.

CDR3: CATREEEKLFF. The CDR3 coding sequence is TGTGCCACGAGGGAAGAAGAAAAACTGTTTTTT. The chain links TRBV28 to TRBJ1-4; no clear D. CDR3 size: 11 residues. The V and J ends lost 10 bases and 8 bases respectively, with 11 bases between them. Germline V lookup: CDR1 MDHEN, CDR2 SYDVKM. The full variable domain, rest sourced from reference TRBV28 and TRBJ1-4, is DVKVTQSSRYLVKRTGEKVFLECVQDMDHENMFWYRQDPGLGLRLIYFSYDVKMKEKGDIPEGYSVSREKKERFSLILESASTNQTSMYLCATREEEKLFFGSGTQLSVL.

CDR3 nucleotides: TGTGCCAGCTCACAGGTACAGGGAGGAACTACCTGGTACGAGCAGTACTTC. Protein product: CASSQVQGGTTWYEQYF. V is TRBV18 and J is TRBJ2-7; D might be TRBD1 or TRBD2, each matching 6 bases. The CDR3 is made up of 17 amino acids. Trimming took 4 bases from V and 4 from J, leaving 23 bases between them. The germline CDR1 and CDR2 sequences are KGHSH and LQKENI. Complete variable domain (other parts from reference TRBV18 and TRBJ2-7): NAGVMQNPRHLVRRRGQEARLRCSPMKGHSHVYWYRQLPEEGLKFMVYLQKENIIDESGMPKERFSAEFPKEGPSILRIQQVVRGDSAAYFCASSQVQGGTTWYEQYFGPGTRLTVT.